What follows are 27 T cell receptor beta chains derived from one specimen sequenced in a study of identical twins' blood T cells. Each CDR3 protein is one row after TCRdb ran MiXCR on the 5' RACE reads. The table lists 300,000 to 400,000 distinct CDR3 sequences, roughly 31% of them singletons. The sequenced sample consisted of PBMCs. These receptors all come from a woman between 18 and 50 years old in good health.

V gene TRBV7-9 combines with J gene TRBJ1-1; 7 bases match TRBD1. This CDR3 has 15 residues. V shed 5 bases, J shed 2 bases, and the junction held 8 bases outside the gene matches. Germline CDR1 is SEHNR and CDR2 is FQNEAQ (reference sequence). The CDR3 loop reads CASSIDRARNTEAFF. CDR3 nucleotide sequence: TGTGCCAGCAGCATTGACAGGGCTAGAAACACTGAAGCTTTCTTT.

As concerns this clonotype: Mismatch with germline at one junction end may stem from a read error. This rearrangement joins TRBV20-1 to TRBJ1-5; TRBD1 matches at 8 bases. CDR1 is DFQATT and CDR2 is SNEGSKA in the germline V gene (reference sequence). This CDR3 contains 14 residues. As DNA, the CDR3 is TGCAGTGCTCTGGACAGGGCGACTAATCGGCCCCAGCATTTT. This translates into CSALDRATNRPQHF.

This clonotype was picked up a small number of times. This chain joins TRBV28 and TRBJ2-1; D ambiguous. V was cut by 10 bases and J by 8 bases, with 12 bases left in between. The germline CDR1 and CDR2 sequences are MDHEN and SYDVKM. The CDR3 runs to 11 residues. The CDR3 DNA is TGTGCCACCCGGGTCATCTATGAGCAGTTCTTC. It specifies CATRVIYEQFF.

The chain links TRBV18 to TRBJ1-4; D is perhaps TRBD1 (5 bases). This CDR3 is built from 15 residues. The ends were cut back, 0 bases at V and 4 bases at J, with 9 bases in the middle. CDR1 and CDR2 (germline): KGHSH, LQKENI. The CDR3 DNA reads TGTGCCAGCTCACCACCCGCAGGGTTTAATGAAAAACTGTTTTTT. Its translation is CASSPPAGFNEKLFF.

This clonotype was observed a few times. The V and J genes are TRBV29-1 and TRBJ1-1, with 8 bases fitting TRBD1. CDR3 size: 22 residues. Germline CDR1 SQVTM, CDR2 ANQGSEA. With V trimmed by 8 bases and J by 4 bases, 36 bases remained unmatched. The CDR3, as DNA: TGCAGCATCCCCGACACCCTCACAGGGGGTAGATGGGGAATCGGAGCTGGCACTGAAGCTTTCTTT. Translation: CSIPDTLTGGRWGIGAGTEAFF.

This clonotype has a count of ten or more. The chain combines TRBV5-1 with TRBJ1-1; D gene uncertain. The germline V gene encodes CDR1 SGHRS and CDR2 YFSETQ. The CDR3 has 13 residues. V gave up 2 bases and J gave up 1 base, with 6 bases separating them. CDR3 coding DNA: TGCGCCAGCAGCTTTCGAACGAACACTGAAGCTTTCTTT. Translation: CASSFRTNTEAFF.

The V gene is TRBV11-2, the J gene TRBJ2-1, with 8 bases that match TRBD2. V trimming: 3 bases; J trimming: 1 base; junction bases outside the gene matches: 5. Germline V lookup: CDR1 SGHAT, CDR2 FQNNGV. The CDR3 has 16 amino acids. CDR3 sequence (DNA): TGTGCCAGCAGCTTCTTCGTAGCGGGATCCTACAATGAGCAGTTCTTC. Protein sequence: CASSFFVAGSYNEQFF. The full variable domain, rest sourced from reference TRBV11-2 and TRBJ2-1, is EAGVAQSPRYKIIEKRQSVAFWCNPISGHATLYWYQQILGQGPKLLIQFQNNGVVDDSQLPKDRFSAERLKGVDSTLKIQPAKLEDSAVYLCASSFFVAGSYNEQFFGPGTRLTVL.

This clonotype appeared many times. V gene TRBV20-1 combines with J gene TRBJ2-7, with D possibly being TRBD2 (5 bases). Trimming took 0 bases from V and 4 from J, leaving 16 bases between them. This CDR3 comprises 15 residues. Germline CDR1 DFQATT, CDR2 SNEGSKA (reference sequence). The CDR3 sequence is CSARDQSDYKYEQYF. The CDR3 region has the DNA TGCAGTGCTAGAGATCAATCAGACTACAAATACGAGCAGTACTTC.

The chain is built from TRBV3-1 and TRBJ1-3; perhaps TRBD1 as D (6 bases). The V gene lost 8 bases and the J gene lost 0 bases, with 14 bases spanning the gap. The CDR3 has 15 residues. Germline V gene lookup returns CDR1 LGHDT and CDR2 YNNKEL (reference sequence). The CDR3 spells CASRSQGDSGNTIYF. The CDR3 coding sequence is TGTGCCAGCCGCTCACAGGGTGACTCTGGAAACACCATATATTTT.

The chain uses TRBV20-1 and TRBJ2-5, with D unclear. Deletions cut 0 bases from V and 5 bases from J, with 10 bases between. CDR1 and CDR2 from the germline V gene are DFQATT and SNEGSKA (reference sequence). The CDR3 consists of 13 residues. CDR3 DNA: TGCAGTGCTAGAGATCCCCCGTGGGAGACCCAGTACTTC. Amino acid sequence: CSARDPPWETQYF.

The V gene is TRBV11-2, the J gene TRBJ2-1; D gene uncertain. V was pared by 2 bases and J by 10 bases, with 15 bases between. The CDR3 extends over 14 amino acids. In germline, CDR1 is SGHAT, CDR2 FQNNGV. The chain's CDR3 is CASSLNQPFLEQFF. The CDR3 DNA reads TGTGCCAGCAGCTTAAATCAGCCTTTTTTGGAGCAGTTCTTC.

This clonotype was detected a few times. The genes are TRBV20-1 and TRBJ1-2, with D possibly TRBD1 on 6 matching bases. Germline V CDR1 and CDR2: DFQATT, SNEGSKA (reference sequence). Between the trimmed V and J ends, which lost 3 bases and 4 bases, there was a span of 12 bases. The length of the CDR3 is 13 residues. For the CDR3, the DNA is TGCAGTGCTAGCAGTTCAGGGGCCTATGGCTACACCTTC. It translates to CSASSSGAYGYTF.

Turning to this clonotype: At one boundary the junction diverges from the germline segment, which might be a read error. The CDR3 region is CASTLRPENAEAFF. DNA of the CDR3: TGTGCCAGCACCCTACGACCAGAGAACGCTGAAGCTTTCTTT. V is TRBV9 and J is TRBJ1-1; D gene uncertain. CDR3 length equals 14 residues. Germline loops: CDR1 SGDLS, CDR2 YYNGEE.

The genes are TRBV20-1 and TRBJ2-1; D remains unclear. Per the germline V gene, CDR1 is DFQATT and CDR2 is SNEGSKA (reference sequence). Trimming took off 3 bases at V and 4 bases at J, with 4 bases between the two ends. This CDR3 contains 11 residues. For the CDR3, the DNA is TGCAGTGCTAGGGGATACAATGAGCAGTTCTTC. Translating gives CSARGYNEQFF.

This clonotype was recorded once. This chain links TRBV19 with TRBJ2-1, with D possibly matching TRBD1 (5 bases). The CDR3 totals 15 residues. Trimming removed 7 bases at V and 1 base at J, with 14 bases between. The germline gives CDR1 LNHDA, CDR2 SQIVND (reference sequence). CDR3 sequence: CASTWAQGSYNEQFF. The CDR3 DNA is TGTGCCAGTACGTGGGCTCAGGGATCCTACAATGAGCAGTTCTTC.

This clonotype was seen ten or more times. J is TRBJ1-2 and V is TRBV12-3 or TRBV12-4, with D possibly matching TRBD1 (6 bases). This CDR3 region has 14 residues. Trimming shortened V by 6 bases and J by 5 bases, and 16 bases separated the two germline ends. The CDR3, as DNA: TGTGCCAGCAGCCAGCTGCGACAGGAATATGGCTACACCTTC. This gives the protein CASSQLRQEYGYTF.

This clonotype was seen just once. CDR3 bases: TGCGCCAGCAGCTTGAGAGGGGATAGATCTGAAGCTTTCTTT. Translated: CASSLRGDRSEAFF. The chain couples TRBV5-1 to TRBJ1-1; TRBD1 is a possible D gene (5 bases). The CDR3 totals 14 residues. Looked up from germline, CDR1 is SGHRS and CDR2 is YFSETQ. The V end lost 1 base, the J end lost 6 bases, and 13 bases lay between the germline ends.

This rearrangement joins TRBV29-1 to TRBJ1-5; no firm D call. Trimming cost V 4 bases and J 4 bases, with 8 bases left between them. CDR3 length: 12 amino acids. Germline V gene lookup returns CDR1 SQVTM and CDR2 ANQGSEA. The CDR3 spells CSVGFSNQPQHF. In DNA, the CDR3 is TGCAGCGTTGGGTTCAGTAATCAGCCCCAGCATTTT.

V gene TRBV7-2 combines with J gene TRBJ2-7; 8 bases fit TRBD2. After removal of 1 base from V and 1 base from J, the junction contained 6 bases not matched to a gene. The CDR3 is 16 amino acids. Germline V CDR1 and CDR2: SGHTA, FQGNSA. The DNA for the CDR3 is TGTGCCAGCAGCTTAGTCGGACTAGCCTTTTCCTACGAGCAGTACTTC. Protein sequence: CASSLVGLAFSYEQYF. The complete variable domain, with remaining parts taken from reference TRBV7-2 and TRBJ2-7, reads GAGVSQSPSNKVTEKGKDVELRCDPISGHTALYWYRQSLGQGLEFLIYFQGNSAPDKSGLPSDRFSAERTGGSVSTLTIQRTQQEDSAVYLCASSLVGLAFSYEQYFGPGTRLTVT.

This rearrangement joins TRBV7-6 to TRBJ1-1; no firm D call. This CDR3 contains 13 residues. Trimming removed 5 bases at V and 2 bases at J, with 9 bases between. Germline V gene sequence: CDR1 SGHVS, CDR2 FNYEAQ. This CDR3 reads CASSAQFNTEAFF. The CDR3 DNA sequence: TGTGCCAGCAGCGCACAGTTTAACACTGAAGCTTTCTTT.

A remark on this clonotype: A read error may explain this, as a much larger clone is one base away. J is TRBJ2-7 and V is TRBV18; 7 nucleotides agree with TRBD2. In germline, CDR1 is KGHSH, CDR2 LQKENI. V was pared by 8 bases and J by 3 bases, with 13 bases of the junction left unmatched. This CDR3 contains 15 residues. The CDR3 reads CASPLGGGKNYEQYF. CDR3 DNA: TGTGCCAGCCCACTTGGCGGGGGAAAAAACTACGAGCAGTACTTC. Full variable domain (remainder filled in from reference TRBV18 and TRBJ2-7): NAGVMQNPRHLVRRRGQEARLRCSPMKGHSHVYWYRQLPEEGLKFMVYLQKENIIDESGMPKERFSAEFPKEGPSILRIQQVVRGDSAAYFCASPLGGGKNYEQYFGPGTRLTVT.

The table lists this clonotype with a few counts. J is TRBJ2-4 and V is TRBV2; D is perhaps TRBD1 or TRBD2 (6 bases each). The V gene's germline CDR1 is SNHLY and CDR2 FYNNEI. V was pared by 8 bases and J by 3 bases, with 11 bases between. The CDR3 is made up of 13 amino acids. As DNA, the CDR3 is TGTGCCAGCGGGGGGCATCTCAAAAACATTCAGTACTTC. This translates into CASGGHLKNIQYF. Based on the CDR3 plus reference TRBV2 and TRBJ2-4, the full variable domain is EPEVTQTPSHQVTQMGQEVILRCVPISNHLYFYWYRQILGQKVEFLVSFYNNEISEKSEIFDDQFSVERPDGSNFTLKIRSTKLEDSAMYFCASGGHLKNIQYFGAGTRLSVL.

The chain has TRBV3-1 and TRBJ2-7, with 14 bases that match TRBD2. The trim removed 5 bases at V and 12 bases at J, leaving 9 bases unmatched. This CDR3 has 14 residues. The germline CDR1 and CDR2 sequences are LGHDT and YNNKEL (reference sequence). CDR3 DNA: TGTGCCAGCAGCTGCGGGACTAGCGGGAGTCGGCTGTACTTC. It codes for CASSCGTSGSRLYF.

This clonotype was seen only a few times. The chain combines TRBV7-8 with TRBJ1-4; D ambiguous. Germline assignment: CDR1 SGHVS and CDR2 FQNEAQ. Trimming removed 0 bases from V and 5 bases from J, with 10 bases in between. The CDR3 loop spans 15 amino acids. In nucleotides, the CDR3 is TGTGCCAGCAGCTTAGCGAGGGTACAGAATGAAAAACTGTTTTTT. Translation: CASSLARVQNEKLFF.

This clonotype appeared a few times. The rearrangement links TRBV5-1 to TRBJ1-3, with D uncertain. Germline CDR1 and CDR2: SGHRS and YFSETQ. Trimming removed 3 bases from V and 3 bases from J, with 13 bases in between. The CDR3 is 15 amino acids. In DNA, the CDR3 is TGCGCCAGCAGCTCCCAAGGGAGGAGTGGAAACACCATATATTTT. Its translation is CASSSQGRSGNTIYF.

The chain has TRBV10-3 and TRBJ1-1; TRBD1 matches 10 bases. This CDR3 is built from 15 residues. From germline, CDR1 is ENHRY and CDR2 SYGVKD. J lost 0 bases, V lost 11 bases, and 9 bases had no gene match. The CDR3 is CAAGQGETMNTEAFF. CDR3 sequence (DNA): TGTGCCGCTGGACAGGGGGAAACCATGAACACTGAAGCTTTCTTT.

This rearrangement joins TRBV20-1 to TRBJ2-2; 9 nucleotides match TRBD1. The CDR3 runs 15 residues. From germline, CDR1 is DFQATT and CDR2 SNEGSKA (reference sequence). V was clipped by 3 bases and J by 3 bases; unmatched bases: 5. The CDR3 region is CSASVTGGYTGELFF. The CDR3, as DNA: TGCAGTGCTAGTGTTACAGGGGGCTACACCGGGGAGCTGTTTTTT.